The T cell receptor beta chain under discussion was sequenced for a study of immune heterogeneity within non-small cell lung tumors listed by TCRdb under 2018. Regarding the complete study: By histology, the tumors included some ten non-squamous carcinomas, several squamous cell carcinomas and 1 tumor not otherwise specified. Whole-exome sequencing, RNA-seq and TCR beta repertoire sequencing were combined for multiple spatially distinct regions from each NSCLC tumor so that intratumoral immune heterogeneity could be examined. TCR repertoires were analyzed from some 57 tumor loci of about 15 patients, while transcriptome data covered only 35 to 50 loci from about a dozen patients. Neoantigen binding to each patient's HLA alleles was predicted with netMHCpan-3.0 for mutant peptides of 8 to 11 amino acids.

The research as a whole found: For the most part, high-frequency TCR beta clonotypes differed from one individual patient to another. Local tumor mutational burden and local T-cell repertoire clonality had a statistically significant but moderate positive correlation (R about 0.3). Within a given patient, the same dominant CDR3B clonotypes showed up repeatedly across loci, although different tumor locations also carried unique high-frequency clones.

The TCR beta CDR3 region was amplified with a multiplex PCR system whose first round of approximately 11 cycles used 32 V-gene forward primers and 13 J-gene reverse primers. The first PCR round used a QIAGEN Multiplex PCR Kit, and the primer sequences were filed in Chinese patent CN105087789A. Illumina universal primers were added in a second PCR round performed with the Phusion High-Fidelity PCR Kit. Paired-end sequencing of TCR libraries was carried out on the Illumina HiSeq X Ten platform at a read length of 151 bp. Under the source paper's analysis protocol: Cutadapt removed reads without multiplex PCR primers, PEAR merged read pairs, and MiXCR with default settings called CDR3 regions. Shannon entropy measured repertoire diversity, and clonality was calculated as one minus the Shannon entropy divided by the ln of the count of productive unique sequences. Dominant or high-frequency T-cell clones were defined as clonotypes at frequencies of at least 0.5%. TCRdb ran its own pipeline on the public reads, namely fastp trimming at Q25 and MiXCR clone calling, and kept in-frame beta chains. Every distinct CDR3 protein forms one entry, paired with its most common genes and DNA. The V and J calls and clone size come from TCRdb's table, not from the authors' own analysis. This sample comprises some 9,900 distinct CDR3 sequences, approximately 25% of them detected only once. The top ten constitute 25% to 30% of the sample.

This clonotype appeared a few times. No cognate antigen has been identified for it. One base away lies a much larger clone, so this may be a sequencing read error. Genomic DNA extracted from bulk tumor tissue served as TCR template, with roughly 660 ng gDNA amplified per sample. During surgery, several biopsies were collected from each primary tumor and placed as far from one another as possible within the tumor mass. The study cohort was described as untreated, and patients were newly diagnosed NSCLC cases undergoing curative surgery. The donor group was made up of about 14 newly diagnosed non-small cell lung cancer patients undergoing surgery with curative intent. Resected tumor masses were reviewed by two independent pathologists. Only DNA and RNA samples of high quality went on to sequencing. Including cysteine and phenylalanine, the CDR3 has 16 amino acids. Left in the record is the CDR3 DNA by itself, 48 bases read in frame from the first base. CDR1 and CDR2 (MGHRA, YSYEKL) derive from the germline V gene.

The rearranged segments are TRBV4-1 and TRBJ1-6, with no D gene named confidently. The sequence came from a woman in her forties or fifties with non-small cell lung cancer. The sample was lung tumor tissue. The CDR3 region: CANSQGRGADNSPLHF. The nucleotides are TGCGCCAACAGCCAAGGTCGAGGAGCGGATAATTCACCCCTCCACTTT.